Here is one T cell receptor beta chain with its context. This clone is a singleton in its sample. Its antigen is unknown. The record has no base qualities; no much larger clone is one base away. The same CDR3 can be traced to other DNA sequences in this sample. The cohort consisted of 600 to 700 healthy bone marrow donors. At the time of sampling, all cohort members were nominally healthy, though unrecorded immune exposures were likely present. The donor tested CMV seropositive, placing the donor among the 289 seropositive members of the cohort. Every donor gave a peripheral blood sample, and the peripheral blood mononuclear cells from that sample were used for TCR beta sequencing. The Qiagen DNeasy Blood Extraction Kit was used to extract genomic DNA from the blood cell samples. The sample is drawn from a study of cytomegalovirus exposure and HLA in healthy donors (dated by TCRdb to 2015 to 2018). Context from the whole study: An earlier analysis of approximately 600 of the donors reported more than 250 Gb of sequence data and 100 million to 130 million unique TCR beta sequences from some 180 million T cells. Both class I and class II loci were covered by HLA typing, at four-digit resolution. To decide whether each TCR beta V gene segment behaved as functional or pseudogenic, an earlier analysis of fewer than 750 of the donors relied on high-throughput TCR beta sequencing. The later analysis used no new phenotypic data to find candidate immune exposures, relying instead on TCR beta sequences and their occurrence across donors. To predict cytomegalovirus infection status, the study brought together high-throughput TCR immunosequencing, statistical association of individual TCRs with disease status, and machine learning. Among 398 genotyped donors of the cohort, an average of approximately 240,000 unique TCR beta nucleotide sequences were sequenced per donor, around a sixth of them non-productive. An early release covering roughly 640 HLA-typed donors comprised about 290 gigabases of sequencing data and around 80 million unique TCR sequences. The study used immunosequencing to profile the T cell repertoires of 600 to 850 subjects and linked those repertoires to cytomegalovirus serostatus. Among the roughly 410 genotyped donors, about 83% belonged to the genetic ancestry cluster associated with self-reported Caucasian donors. A later analysis re-examined previously published TCR beta repertoires from 610 or so donors and added high-resolution HLA genotyping to investigate patterns of TCR occurrence. Alongside the repertoire data, information on donor age, sex, ethnicity and CMV serostatus was compiled. The study aimed to test whether signatures of past pathogen exposure could be identified by cataloging public T cell receptors. Every discovery cohort repertoire had been produced on one sequencing platform. Genome-wide SNP genotypes for about 60% of the roughly 700 donors were used in a later genetic analysis, which treated that subset as a discovery cohort. The number of typed donors differed by locus: about 629-630 for A, B, C, DRB1 and DQB1; approximately 520 for DQA1; some 590 for DPA1; and 400 to 480 for DPB1. Along with the approximately 700-subject first cohort, a separate validation cohort of around 120 different subjects was used. Several DR-DQ haplotypes were treated as single units for association and clustering because of strong linkage in the cohort. Points the paper makes about the study in general: A later analysis reported that several top co-occurrence clusters appeared linked to parvovirus B19, influenza, CMV and Epstein-Barr virus. According to a later analysis, most CMV-associated TCR beta chains appeared to be HLA-restricted, and the HLA associations seemed to be driven largely by CMV exposure. Immune exposure information for the cohort was limited to CMV serostatus. In vitro tests confirmed that a few of the cytomegalovirus-associated TCR beta chains recognize cytomegalovirus antigens. An earlier analysis of approximately 540 of the donors showed that most TCR beta V segments appeared in productive rearrangements either about 87% or about 30% of the time, which broadly matched IMGT annotations. When HLA alleles, especially DR and DQ, strongly co-occurred, attributing TCR associations to individual alleles was difficult. The 87-base-pair reads could not distinguish some IMGT-functional V segments, including TRBV6-2 and TRBV6-3, so those segments were excluded. According to the authors, the approach could potentially be generalized to other disease states and immunological phenotypes. A further reported finding was that TCR beta sequences accurately predicted the HLA-A and HLA-B alleles for most subjects in the first cohort. In a later genetic analysis, a missense DCLRE1C variant was associated with V-gene and J-gene trimming of TCR beta chains, and the association was replicated in an independent cohort. A total of about 180 TCR beta chains were listed by the study as associated with cytomegalovirus. The cohort was sequenced for TCR beta chains only, and without alpha or paired-chain data the features that could be detected were limited. Because some donors lacked HLA typing at each locus, the association tests relied only on the typed subset. A group of highly shared sequence variants was considered likely to be a technical artifact of the sequencing pipeline. Because counts were too low, around 18 rarely observed V segments, including chromosome 9 orphons, were left out of the earlier analysis of 587 of the donors. Correlated functional status among segregating V segments might reflect linkage disequilibrium, but an unknown experimental factor could not be ruled out. In a later analysis, TCR association rates were found to vary across HLA loci, with the most associated TCRs seen for DRB1 alleles and the fewest for HLA-C alleles. Roughly uniform sequencing depth across donors was assumed in presence/absence analyses, although this assumption may not hold. In a later analysis, HLA-associated TCR beta chains showed more clonal expansion and lower generation probabilities than non-associated chains that were equally common. Cytomegalovirus status was reported to be diagnosed by the classifier with high specificity and sensitivity in both the original and validation cohorts. Across donors, most TCR sequences were observed very rarely, whereas some public TCRs were present in many individuals. At a false discovery rate of 0.05, a later analysis linked 15,000 to 20,000 TCR beta sequences to specific HLA alleles. A later genetic analysis reported fewer N-insertions in productive TCRs among donors in an Asian-associated ancestry cluster than the roughly 670-donor mean.

Library method: the immunoSEQ multiplex PCR assay. For the multiplex PCR, a mixture combining 60 forward primers for TCR Vbeta segments and 13 reverse primers for TCR Jbeta segments was used. A multiplex PCR assay on genomic DNA amplified the CDR3 region of rearranged TCR beta genes. Amplified TCR beta libraries were sequenced as 87-base-pair reads on the Illumina HiSeq System. As for the authors' bioinformatics: In a later analysis, about 80 million unique TCR beta chains were counted across the approximately 620 repertoires, and roughly 10 million of these chains were shared by at least two donors. Raw reads were error-corrected and collapsed into unique sequences with a nearest-neighbor algorithm that merged closely related sequences to remove PCR and sequencing errors. CDR3 sequences were aligned to IMGT reference sequences to assign V, D and J gene segments. For a sequence to be retained, a match of at least six nucleotides was required to both a V gene segment and a J gene segment. A rearrangement counted as productive if the CDR3 had no stop codons and remained in frame with V and J, and every other rearrangement counted as non-productive. Following IMGT convention, CDR3 was defined as the stretch from the second conserved V-encoded cysteine to the conserved J-encoded phenylalanine. In an earlier analysis of roughly 610 of the donors, sequences lacking an unambiguous match to a single V gene segment were excluded. In an earlier analysis of approximately 590 of the donors, a V segment was called functional when productive rearrangements were above 56.7%, and segregating when the standard deviation between donors exceeded 5%. A statistical classification framework was developed to diagnose cytomegalovirus status using the catalog of TCR beta chain sequences. In a later analysis, V and J genes were assigned by comparing TCR nucleotide sequences against IMGT/GENE-DB human TR gene sequences. Using the TCRdist pipeline, a later analysis assigned CDR3 sequences along with most-parsimonious VDJ recombination scenarios. In a later analysis, every TCR beta chain was defined by the combination of its CDR3 amino acid sequence and its V-gene family, and reads without a unique V-gene family were dropped. As a way to deal with suspected cross-contamination and a sequencing artifact, a later analysis dropped over 550 nucleotide sequences that were highly shared and had low generation probability. For each public chain, a later analysis derived a clonal expansion index from normalized ranks of inferred template counts within each repertoire. In a later analysis, generation probabilities were computed with a VDJ recombination model fitted to out-of-frame rearrangements, and the resulting probabilities were checked against IGoR. In a later analysis, hypergeometric tests were used to score TCR-TCR, TCR-HLA and TCR-CMV co-occurrence, with a repertoire-size bias correction applied to TCR pairs. False discovery rates were estimated in a later analysis by permuting HLA or CMV assignments 20 times. In a later analysis, co-occurring TCRs were grouped using DBSCAN, with TCRdist sequence similarity added in when clustering inside HLA-allele-positive subsets. Repertoires with fewer than 30,000 or more than 120,000 public chains were left out of co-occurrence clustering, as were about 5 repertoires with anomalous nucleotide sharing. The table comes from immuneACCESS by way of TCRdb, which keeps in-frame sequences with V and J called. Part of the clones is missing from these tables; in studies checked, under half for an unresolved V gene and the rest for unknown reasons. V and J calls and clone size are those listed in that table; D and trimming were worked out from the DNA. This sample gives 100,000 to 130,000 clones in total; approximately 79% of them show up just once. Jointly, the top ten make up around 15% of the sample.

CDR3 length: 15 amino acids, cysteine to phenylalanine. Only the CDR3 part of the read is kept: 45 bases, read in frame from the first base. Reading the germline V gene (reference sequence) gives CDR1 MNHNY and CDR2 SVGAGI. Relative to germline, V is 2 bases shorter and J is 6 bases shorter, with 13 bases between their ends. Sequencing was performed on PBMCs. The receptor comes from a woman aged 40 to 50 in good health and CMV-seropositive. This sequence uses TRBV6-6 and TRBJ1-4, with no reliable assignment of the D segment. The CDR3 region reads CASSYQRLGDEKLFF. The DNA sequence is TGTGCCAGCAGTTACCAACGGTTAGGAGATGAAAAACTGTTTTTT.